The clone carrying this T cell receptor (beta chain) was seen a handful of times. Its target is unknown. The data belong to a study of T cell responses to AZD1222 COVID-19 vaccine. Trimming shortened V by 7 bases and J by 4 bases, and 17 bases separated the two germline ends. This CDR3 spans 15 amino acids. Looked up from germline, CDR1 is MDHEN and CDR2 is SYDVKM. Study observations and caveats: Donors skewed white British and female; clonal diversity was possibly underestimated. Vaccine-associated CD4 TCRs spanned spike, dominant at 160-218 and 743-854. Seropositivity was recorded at baseline in only a handful of AZD1222 recipients.

Sequenced by immunoSEQ multiplex PCR; TCRdb stores in-frame clones only, minus some. The data show 65,000 to 90,000 clones, with around 90% seen just once and roughly 1.2% held by the top ten. The sample consisted of peripheral blood, taken 28 days after the second AZD1222 dose. The clonotype was recovered from an adult who received the AZD1222 COVID-19 vaccine. The chain recombines TRBV28 with TRBJ2-1; possible D gene TRBD2, 6 bases. The CDR3 sequence is CASNFGGSGYNEQFF. The DNA for the CDR3 is TGTGCCAGCAACTTCGGGGGTAGCGGATACAATGAGCAGTTCTTC.